Described below is a single T cell receptor beta chain sequence and its context. Its cognate antigen is unknown. This specimen comes from a study of a mutant IDH1 vaccine in newly diagnosed glioma. Study-wide context: Treated patients had a mean age of 40.4 years and a sex split that was about 62% male and 37.5% female.

Time point given: week 35, safety follow-up. The content of each vaccine dose was 300 ug of mutant IDH1 20-mer peptide, and topical imiquimod accompanied it. Eight vaccine injections were given to patients in weeks 1, 3, 5, 7, 11, 15, 19 and 23. This table comes from immunoSEQ multiplex PCR, and its TCRdb copy is limited to in-frame clones, with some not included. The data show some 48,000 clones, 65% to 85% seen once. Looked up from germline, CDR1 is MRHNA and CDR2 is SNTAGT. V gave up 6 bases and J gave up 0 bases, with 17 bases separating them. CDR3 length: 16 residues. The study's findings and limits: Of all patients, roughly 93% showed vaccine-induced immune responses.

The J gene is TRBJ1-2, the V gene TRBV6-4; the D gene is possibly TRBD1 (6 bases). This clonotype originated in a man in his forties or fifties with glioma. The source material was PBMCs, sampled from a glioma patient whose treatment included an IDH1 peptide vaccine. The CDR3 DNA follows: TGTGCCAGCAGCAACAGGGATTTTACTACTAACTATGGCTACACCTTC. Protein product: CASSNRDFTTNYGYTF.